Listed here are 10 T cell receptor beta chains from one sample, sequenced in a study of T cells after yellow fever vaccination. One entry per CDR3 protein, called by TCRdb with MiXCR from the 5' RACE reads. The sample lists 28,000 or so distinct CDR3 sequences, 4.4% occurring once. Sequenced here: CD8+ T cells sorted from PBMCs, sampled 5 days after the yellow fever booster vaccination. These TCRs come from a young man who received the YFV17D yellow fever vaccine.

There are many counts of this clonotype. J is TRBJ1-6 and V is TRBV5-6; D perhaps matches TRBD1 (5 bases). The germline V gene encodes CDR1 SGHDT and CDR2 YYEEEE. The CDR3 has 15 amino acids. V was shortened by 1 base and J by 7 bases, with 12 bases between the two germline ends. The CDR3 here is CASSLSGLRNSPLHF. DNA of the CDR3: TGTGCCAGCAGCTTGTCAGGGCTACGGAATTCACCCCTCCACTTT.

This clonotype was counted many times. This chain links TRBV20-1 with TRBJ2-7; TRBD2 aligns across 8 bases. Trimming took 0 bases from V and 1 from J; bases not matched to a gene: 17. Germline CDR1 is DFQATT and CDR2 is SNEGSKA (reference sequence). CDR3 length: 19 residues. The CDR3 DNA is TGCAGTGCTAGAGATTACACAGCGGGAGACGGGAGGACTTCCTACGAGCAGTACTTC. This gives the protein CSARDYTAGDGRTSYEQYF.

This clonotype was observed at least ten times. CDR3 sequence (DNA): TGTGCCATCAGTGATGTAGCGCGAGACTCCTACAATGAGCAGTTCTTC. Protein: CAISDVARDSYNEQFF. This sequence joins TRBV10-3 and TRBJ2-1, with D perhaps matching TRBD2 (5 bases). Germline loops: CDR1 ENHRY, CDR2 SYGVKD. V lost 3 bases and J 0 bases, leaving 12 bases between the germline ends. This CDR3 spans 16 amino acids.

This clonotype was detected ten times or more. The junction shows a germline mismatch at one end, possibly a read error. V usage is TRBV7-7 and J usage is TRBJ2-1; TRBD2 matches 9 bases. Germline V CDR1 and CDR2: SSHAT, FNYEAQ (reference sequence). The CDR3 totals 15 residues. CDR3 loop: CASSSLAGAWNEQFF. The CDR3 DNA sequence: TGTGCTAGCAGCTCGTTAGCGGGAGCTTGGAATGAGCAGTTCTTC.

This clonotype was observed many times. The chain uses TRBV20-1 and TRBJ1-2, with D perhaps matching TRBD1 (6 bases). The CDR3 runs to 11 residues. The germline V and J ends were trimmed by 3 bases and 8 bases, with 10 bases remaining between them. Germline V gene sequence: CDR1 DFQATT, CDR2 SNEGSKA (reference sequence). The CDR3 here is CSASTGNGYTF. DNA of the CDR3: TGCAGTGCTAGTACAGGGAACGGCTACACCTTC.

Many counts were recorded for this clonotype. V and J are TRBV13 and TRBJ2-7; D may be TRBD1 or TRBD2 (6 bases each). Deletions cut 0 bases from V and 6 bases from J, with 15 bases between. The germline gives CDR1 PRHDT, CDR2 FYEKMQ (reference sequence). The CDR3 consists of 15 residues. The DNA for the CDR3 is TGTGCCAGCAGCTTAGGCGGGGGCGTAGAAGGCGAGCAGTACTTC. Protein: CASSLGGGVEGEQYF.

This clonotype occurred many times. CDR3 in amino acids: CASSIRQGTSGTDTQYF. The DNA for the CDR3 is TGTGCCAGCAGCATTCGACAGGGCACCTCGGGCACAGATACGCAGTATTTT. V and J are TRBV14 and TRBJ2-3; TRBD1 matches at 7 bases. The CDR3 has 17 residues. Germline V lookup: CDR1 SGHDN, CDR2 FVKESK. V lost 5 bases to trimming and J lost 1 base; unmatched junction nucleotides: 12.

Many counts were recorded for this clonotype. The rearrangement uses TRBV14 and TRBJ2-3; perhaps TRBD1 as D (5 bases). The V and J ends lost 1 base and 2 bases respectively, with 10 bases between them. Germline V gene sequence: CDR1 SGHDN, CDR2 FVKESK. The CDR3 is 15 amino acids. CDR3: CASSQVSGPTDTQYF. CDR3 DNA: TGTGCCAGCAGCCAAGTTTCAGGGCCCACAGATACGCAGTATTTT.

This clonotype was seen ten or more times. This chain links TRBV2 with TRBJ2-7; 7 positions match TRBD2. Germline V gene data show CDR1 as SNHLY and CDR2 as FYNNEI. Trimming took 4 bases from V and 2 from J; bases not matched to a gene: 5. The CDR3 covers 14 residues. CDR3 bases: TGTGCCAGCAGTGTGGCTAGCGGTCCCTACGAGCAGTACTTC. Its protein product is CASSVASGPYEQYF.

In its sample, this clonotype was seen many times. The rearrangement joins TRBV9 to TRBJ2-7, with a tentative D call TRBD1 (6 bases). The CDR3 length is 15 residues. Germline CDR1 SGDLS, CDR2 YYNGEE. V dropped 5 bases and J dropped 0 bases, with 15 bases sitting between them. As DNA, the CDR3 is TGTGCCAGCAGTTTAAGAGGGGGTAGCTCCTACGAGCAGTACTTC. Translated: CASSLRGGSSYEQYF.